This entry is about one T cell receptor (beta chain). No antigen is known for it. The record originates from a study of T cell responses to AZD1222 COVID-19 vaccine. General study findings and limits: No day 14 peak samples; only post-peak repertoires were characterized. Seropositive status at baseline applied to only six AZD1222 recipients. Targeting of unmutated variant regions was reportedly seen in nearly half of spike-specific TCRs. Possibly, clonal diversity was underestimated; donors were largely white British and included more females.

V was trimmed by 3 bases and J by 3 bases, leaving 2 bases between them. The CDR3 consists of 12 residues. Germline V gene data show CDR1 as MNHEY and CDR2 as SVGAGI. Method: immunoSEQ multiplex PCR; TCRdb's copy keeps in-frame clones and lacks some. The sample includes 120,000 to 150,000 clones, around 83% of them seen just once. The sequences come from peripheral blood, collected 28 days after the second AZD1222 dose. The chain has TRBV6-5 and TRBJ2-2; D gene uncertain. This clonotype was sampled from an adult who received the AZD1222 COVID-19 vaccine. The DNA for the CDR3 is TGTGCCAGCAGTTATTACACCGGGGAGCTGTTTTTT. It codes for CASSYYTGELFF.